A selection of T cell receptor beta chains follows, all from one sample in a study of blood T cell repertoires in COVID-19. Some clones are missing from TCRdb's copy, which holds only in-frame ones; the method was immunoSEQ multiplex PCR. There are some 200,000 clones in the sample; 65% to 90% occur only once, and about 1.5% lies in the top ten. Sequenced sample: peripheral blood. The receptor source for this set is a woman between 40 and 55 years old who had recovered from COVID-19. Each CDR3 is given with its conserved first and last residue. The order of the fields is J gene, V gene, CDR3 protein.

J gene: TRBJ2-7
V gene: TRBV18
CDR3 protein: CASSPGTEAYEQYF

J gene: TRBJ1-2
V gene: TRBV7-9
CDR3 protein: CASSPNQGYGYTF

J gene: TRBJ1-2
V gene: TRBV28
CDR3 protein: CASTTTGGSYGYTF

J gene: TRBJ2-1
V gene: TRBV9
CDR3 protein: CASSVGLAGVSDEQFF

J gene: TRBJ2-7
V gene: TRBV12-3/TRBV12-4
CDR3 protein: CASSRGDSYEQYF

J gene: TRBJ1-2
V gene: TRBV11-2
CDR3 protein: CASSLMGQTHRQNYGYTF

J gene: TRBJ1-2
V gene: TRBV28
CDR3 protein: CASRQQGNYGYTF

J gene: TRBJ2-1
V gene: TRBV7-2
CDR3 protein: CASRPPSVVSNEQFF

J gene: TRBJ1-4
V gene: TRBV7-8
CDR3 protein: CASSSHPGYVATNEKLFF

J gene: TRBJ2-4
V gene: TRBV5-6
CDR3 protein: CASSSGTSGFVDIQYF

J gene: TRBJ2-2
V gene: TRBV3-1/TRBV3-2
CDR3 protein: CASSQDRHWNTGELFF

J gene: TRBJ1-1
V gene: TRBV2
CDR3 protein: CASSQGHSNTEAFF

J gene: TRBJ1-3
V gene: TRBV6-5
CDR3 protein: CASTQGSGSGNTIYF

J gene: TRBJ1-6
V gene: TRBV10-3
CDR3 protein: CAISLDRALSGALHF

J gene: TRBJ1-2
V gene: TRBV6-6
CDR3 protein: CASSYGDRGLRGYTF

J gene: TRBJ1-5
V gene: TRBV19
CDR3 protein: CAAGRADNQPQHF

J gene: TRBJ1-6
V gene: TRBV27
CDR3 protein: CASSPTDSRDNSPLHF

J gene: TRBJ2-1
V gene: TRBV11-2
CDR3 protein: CASSLSGNEQFF

J gene: TRBJ2-7
V gene: TRBV3-1/TRBV3-2
CDR3 protein: CASSQGTLEYF

J gene: TRBJ2-2
V gene: TRBV30
CDR3 protein: CAWGRLDGELFF

J gene: TRBJ1-2
V gene: TRBV9
CDR3 protein: CASSAFGQGSYGYTF

J gene: TRBJ1-6
V gene: TRBV14
CDR3 protein: CASNTGGNSPLHF

J gene: TRBJ2-2
V gene: TRBV6-5
CDR3 protein: CASGTALNTGELFF

J gene: TRBJ1-1
V gene: TRBV6-5
CDR3 protein: CASSFGPMNTEAFF